The 18 T cell receptor beta chains in this list originate from one sample, sequenced in a study of cytomegalovirus exposure and HLA in healthy donors. Use of 60 Vbeta and 13 Jbeta primers characterized the PCR. TCRdb's copy holds only in-frame clones and misses some; the assay was immunoSEQ multiplex PCR. The table lists about 95,000 clones, 60% to 85% of them singletons. The sequenced sample consisted of PBMCs. The source of these receptors is a man under 40 in good health and CMV-seropositive.

This clone appeared a single time. CDR3 sequence (DNA): TGTGCCTTGCTTGGGGGGTACTCTGAAGCTTTCTTT. Translated: CALLGGYSEAFF. The rearrangement joins TRBV30 to TRBJ1-1; TRBD1 is a possible D gene (5 bases). With 7 bases removed from V and 6 bases from J, the gap between germline ends came to 15 bases. CDR1 is GTSNPN and CDR2 is SVGIG in the germline V gene (reference sequence). The CDR3 has 12 amino acids.

This chain connects TRBV13 to TRBJ2-4; D gene uncertain. V lost 5 bases and J 0 bases, leaving 8 bases between the germline ends. Germline V gene data show CDR1 as PRHDT and CDR2 as FYEKMQ (reference sequence). The CDR3 runs 14 residues. This CDR3 reads CASSPRGAKNIQYF. CDR3 coding DNA: TGTGCCAGCAGCCCCCGAGGAGCCAAAAACATTCAGTACTTC.

Here the CDR3 reads CASRESGEGEQYF. The CDR3 DNA sequence: TGTGCCAGCAGGGAGTCGGGGGAGGGCGAGCAGTACTTC. V is TRBV28 and J is TRBJ2-7; 7 bases map to TRBD2. CDR3 size: 13 residues. From germline, CDR1 is MDHEN and CDR2 SYDVKM. V gave up 6 bases and J gave up 6 bases; unmatched junction bases: 8.

The chain is built from TRBV2 and TRBJ1-2, with D unclear. The CDR3 length is 13 residues. Trimming removed 10 bases from V and 0 bases from J, with 12 bases in between. The germline V gene has CDR1 SNHLY and CDR2 FYNNEI. The DNA of the CDR3 is TGTGCCACTACGGGAGCAACTAACTATGGCTACACCTTC. It codes for CATTGATNYGYTF.

This clone was seen a handful of times. The chain joins TRBV5-1 to TRBJ2-3; no clear D gene. Germline CDR1 is SGHRS and CDR2 is YFSETQ. The CDR3 has 14 residues. V was cut by 4 bases and J by 2 bases, with 11 bases left in between. CDR3 DNA sequence: TGCGCCAGCAGCGTTCAGGAAAACACAGATACGCAGTATTTT. Translating gives CASSVQENTDTQYF.

This clone was counted a single time. The V gene is TRBV19, the J gene TRBJ1-4; D remains unclear. CDR1 is LNHDA and CDR2 is SQIVND in the germline V gene (reference sequence). The CDR3 is 14 amino acids. Trimming pared 5 bases from V and 0 bases from J, leaving 7 bases between. In nucleotides, the CDR3 is TGTGCCAGTAGTCTCTTTTCAACTAATGAAAAACTGTTTTTT. Its translation is CASSLFSTNEKLFF.

This clone was counted between two and nine times. CDR3 nucleotide sequence: TGTGCCAGTAGTACAGGGGCCGCGGGCTCTTATGGCTACACCTTC. Residues: CASSTGAAGSYGYTF. The chain employs TRBV19 and TRBJ1-2; D is perhaps TRBD1 (6 bases). This CDR3 has 15 amino acids. Germline CDR1 and CDR2: LNHDA and SQIVND (reference sequence). Trimming cost V 4 bases and J 5 bases, with 17 bases left between them.

The chain links TRBV2 to TRBJ2-3; D not certain. Germline CDR1 SNHLY, CDR2 FYNNEI. V was cut by 6 bases and J by 2 bases, with 6 bases left in between. This CDR3 region has 12 residues. This CDR3 is CASRPHTDTQYF. As DNA, the CDR3 is TGTGCCAGCAGGCCACACACAGATACGCAGTATTTT.

V is TRBV10-3 and J is TRBJ1-1; no clear D gene. Trimming removed 0 bases at V and 9 bases at J, with 14 bases between. Per the germline V gene, CDR1 is ENHRY and CDR2 is SYGVKD. There are 14 residues in the CDR3. For the CDR3, the DNA is TGTGCCATCAGTGAGTCAGGAGTAGGTGGTCAAGCTTTCTTT. It is translated as CAISESGVGGQAFF.

This chain connects TRBV7-9 to TRBJ2-1; TRBD2 aligns across 13 bases. Trimming took 6 bases from V and 8 from J; bases not matched to a gene: 7. Germline CDR1 is SEHNR and CDR2 is FQNEAQ (reference sequence). There are 15 residues in the CDR3. The CDR3 coding sequence is TGTGCCAGCAGACACACTAGCGGGAGGGCCGATGAGCAGTTCTTC. It specifies CASRHTSGRADEQFF.

This chain connects TRBV7-9 to TRBJ1-2; D is unresolved. This CDR3 contains 12 residues. Trimming pared 2 bases from V and 4 bases from J, leaving 5 bases between. The V gene's germline CDR1 is SEHNR and CDR2 FQNEAQ (reference sequence). CDR3 amino acids: CASSLRSYGYTF. The DNA of the CDR3 is TGTGCCAGCAGCTTACGCAGCTATGGCTACACCTTC.

The chain combines TRBV25-1 with TRBJ2-5, with a tentative D call TRBD1 (6 bases). The CDR3 totals 14 residues. Germline loops: CDR1 MGHDK, CDR2 SYGVNS. The ends were cut back, 3 bases at V and 4 bases at J, with 12 bases in the middle. CDR3 protein: CASSEGDRTETQYF. The CDR3 bases are TGTGCCAGCAGTGAGGGAGACAGGACAGAGACCCAGTACTTC.

V is TRBV11-2 and J is TRBJ1-1, with D uncertain. The CDR3 spans 13 residues. Deletions cut 5 bases from V and 4 bases from J, with 11 bases between. Germline V gene lookup returns CDR1 SGHAT and CDR2 FQNNGV. CDR3 bases: TGTGCCAGCAGCGCCTTCTGGGCCACTGAAGCTTTCTTT. It encodes CASSAFWATEAFF. Full variable domain (outside the CDR3, taken from reference TRBV11-2 and TRBJ1-1): EAGVAQSPRYKIIEKRQSVAFWCNPISGHATLYWYQQILGQGPKLLIQFQNNGVVDDSQLPKDRFSAERLKGVDSTLKIQPAKLEDSAVYLCASSAFWATEAFFGQGTRLTVV.

In its sample, this clone was seen a few times. The chain uses TRBV5-6 and TRBJ2-4; the D is unclear. The CDR3 has 11 amino acids. Trimming removed 6 bases from V and 9 bases from J, with 10 bases in between. Germline CDR1 is SGHDT and CDR2 is YYEEEE. This chain's CDR3 is CASTRDSIQYF. For the CDR3, the DNA is TGTGCCAGCACCCGAGATTCCATTCAGTACTTC.

This clone appeared a single time. This rearrangement joins TRBV29-1 to TRBJ2-5, with 7 bases fitting TRBD2. The CDR3 loop spans 13 amino acids. The V gene end was trimmed by 5 bases and the J gene end by 4 bases; junction bases not matched to a gene: 7. The germline V gene has CDR1 SQVTM and CDR2 ANQGSEA. In DNA, the CDR3 is TGCAGCGTTATGGCTAGCGGAAGAGAGACCCAGTACTTC. Its protein is CSVMASGRETQYF.

This clone was seen a handful of times. The rearrangement joins TRBV28 to TRBJ2-7, with 7 bases lining up with TRBD2. Losses at the gene ends were 4 bases for V and 12 bases for J; bases not matched to a gene: 12. CDR1 is MDHEN and CDR2 is SYDVKM in the germline V gene. The CDR3 sequence is 13 residues long. The CDR3 DNA reads TGTGCCAGCAGTTGGGGGGGGACGCCGGTCTGGTACTTC. This encodes CASSWGGTPVWYF.

The chain links TRBV11-2 to TRBJ1-1; TRBD1 matches at 7 bases. The V gene end was trimmed by 4 bases and the J gene end by 6 bases; junction bases not matched to a gene: 8. Per the germline V gene, CDR1 is SGHAT and CDR2 is FQNNGV. CDR3 length equals 14 residues. CDR3 DNA: TGTGCCAGCAGCTCCCACAGGGGAGGCCCTGAAGCTTTCTTT. It specifies CASSSHRGGPEAFF.

This clone has only a few counts. The J gene is TRBJ1-5, the V gene TRBV7-2; D is possibly TRBD1 (5 bases). V gave up 2 bases and J gave up 5 bases, with 10 bases separating them. The CDR3 spans 14 residues. Germline CDR1 reads SGHTA; CDR2 reads FQGNSA. The CDR3 region is CASSLRGTDQPQHF. The CDR3 DNA sequence: TGTGCCAGCAGCTTAAGGGGCACGGATCAGCCCCAGCATTTT.